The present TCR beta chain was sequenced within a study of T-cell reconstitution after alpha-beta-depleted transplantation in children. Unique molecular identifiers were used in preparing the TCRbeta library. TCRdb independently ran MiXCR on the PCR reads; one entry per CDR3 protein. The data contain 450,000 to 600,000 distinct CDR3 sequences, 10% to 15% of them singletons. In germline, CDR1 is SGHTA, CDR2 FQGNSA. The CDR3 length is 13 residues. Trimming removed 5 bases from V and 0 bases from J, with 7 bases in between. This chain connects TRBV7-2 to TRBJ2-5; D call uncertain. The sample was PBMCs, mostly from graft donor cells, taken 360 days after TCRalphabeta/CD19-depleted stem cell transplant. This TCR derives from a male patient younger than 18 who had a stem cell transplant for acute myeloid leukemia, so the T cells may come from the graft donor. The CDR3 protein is CASSRLYQETQYF. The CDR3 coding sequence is TGTGCCAGCAGCCGATTGTACCAAGAGACCCAGTACTTC.